These 9 T cell receptor beta chains came from one sample sequenced in a study of blood T cell repertoires in COVID-19. This table comes from immunoSEQ multiplex PCR, and its TCRdb copy is limited to in-frame clones, with some not included. The sample yields approximately 140,000 clones, 70% to 90% seen once. Sequenced material: peripheral blood. Source of these receptors: a man between 65 and 85 years old with acute or convalescent COVID-19.

This clone was recorded once. V is TRBV27 and J is TRBJ2-1; 11 nucleotides agree with TRBD2. Germline V gives CDR1 MNHEY, CDR2 SMNVEV (reference sequence). Trimming removed 2 bases from V and 2 bases from J; junction bases left unmatched: 2. The CDR3 runs 16 residues. CDR3 loop: CASSLTGLAAYNEQFF. The CDR3, as DNA: TGTGCCAGCAGTTTAACGGGACTAGCGGCCTACAATGAGCAGTTCTTC.

V gene TRBV7-9 combines with J gene TRBJ1-3, with D uncertain. Germline V lookup: CDR1 SEHNR, CDR2 FQNEAQ (reference sequence). This CDR3 contains 14 residues. V was pared by 5 bases and J by 2 bases, with 10 bases between. CDR3: CASSLSGPGNTIYF. In DNA form, the CDR3 reads TGTGCCAGCAGCCTCAGCGGCCCTGGAAACACCATATATTTT. Complete variable domain (other parts from reference TRBV7-9 and TRBJ1-3): DTGVSQNPRHKITKRGQNVTFRCDPISEHNRLYWYRQTLGQGPEFLTYFQNEAQLEKSRLLSDRFSAERPKGSFSTLEIQRTEQGDSAMYLCASSLSGPGNTIYFGEGSWLTVV.

The gene calls are TRBV25-1 and TRBJ1-4, with D possibly TRBD1 on 6 matching bases. Germline V gene lookup returns CDR1 MGHDK and CDR2 SYGVNS. The CDR3 extends over 16 amino acids. With 2 bases removed from V and 4 bases from J, the gap between germline ends came to 14 bases. CDR3 in DNA: TGTGCCAGCAGTGAAAGGCAGGGAGGGGGTAATGAAAAACTGTTTTTT. Translation: CASSERQGGGNEKLFF.

This clone was detected ten times or more. V usage is TRBV28 and J usage is TRBJ2-7; TRBD2 is a possible D gene (7 bases). There are 13 residues in the CDR3. Trimming took 5 bases from V and 6 from J, leaving 14 bases between them. CDR1 is MDHEN and CDR2 is SYDVKM in the germline V gene. CDR3 sequence (DNA): TGTGCCAGCAGTCCGCGGGGGCCCGTCGAGCAGTACTTC. It specifies CASSPRGPVEQYF. Variable domain in full (rest from reference TRBV28 and TRBJ2-7): DVKVTQSSRYLVKRTGEKVFLECVQDMDHENMFWYRQDPGLGLRLIYFSYDVKMKEKGDIPEGYSVSREKKERFSLILESASTNQTSMYLCASSPRGPVEQYFGPGTRLTVT.

This chain uses TRBV7-2 with TRBJ2-3, with TRBD2 matching 10 bases. The CDR3 is 15 residues long. Germline CDR1 and CDR2: SGHTA and FQGNSA. V shed 2 bases and J 4 bases; nucleotides not matched to a gene: 3. CDR3 residues: CASSLTSGNSDTQYF. The DNA of the CDR3 is TGTGCCAGCAGCTTAACTAGCGGGAACTCAGATACGCAGTATTTT.

The CDR3 DNA reads TGTGCCAGCAGCCCGGGACTAGGAGGGGCCTACGAGCAGTACTTC. Translation gives CASSPGLGGAYEQYF. The rearrangement links TRBV5-6 to TRBJ2-7, with 8 nucleotides matching TRBD2. The CDR3 loop spans 15 amino acids. Germline V gene data show CDR1 as SGHDT and CDR2 as YYEEEE. V was clipped by 4 bases and J by 2 bases; unmatched bases: 8.

V is TRBV27 and J is TRBJ1-4, with TRBD1 identical over 7 bases. The germline CDR1 and CDR2 sequences are MNHEY and SMNVEV (reference sequence). CDR3 length equals 13 residues. The junction had 2 bases not matched to a gene; V was cut back by 6 bases and J by 4 bases. The CDR3 coding sequence is TGTGCCAGCAGAAGACAGGGTAATGAAAAACTGTTTTTT. It encodes CASRRQGNEKLFF.

Note on this clone: Other DNA sequences within the sample encode an identical CDR3. The chain links TRBV13 to TRBJ2-7; 11 nucleotides line up with TRBD1. Trimming cost V 5 bases and J 3 bases; bases outside gene matches: 3. The CDR3 length is 14 residues. Germline V gene data show CDR1 as PRHDT and CDR2 as FYEKMQ (reference sequence). CDR3 coding DNA: TGTGCCAGCAGCCTGGGGACAGGGGGCTACGAGCAGTACTTC. It yields the protein CASSLGTGGYEQYF. Variable domain in full (rest from reference TRBV13 and TRBJ2-7): AAGVIQSPRHLIKEKRETATLKCYPIPRHDTVYWYQQGPGQDPQFLISFYEKMQSDKGSIPDRFSAQQFSDYHSELNMSSLELGDSALYFCASSLGTGGYEQYFGPGTRLTVT.

This clone was seen a single time. V gene TRBV3-1 (or the pseudogene TRBV3-2) combines with J gene TRBJ2-7; TRBD1 agrees at 8 bases. Germline V CDR1 and CDR2: LGHDT, YNNKEL (reference sequence). V lost 8 bases to trimming and J lost 0 bases; unmatched junction nucleotides: 3. The CDR3 is 13 residues long. The CDR3 DNA is TGTGCCAGCGGGACAGGTCACTCCTACGAGCAGTACTTC. Amino acid sequence: CASGTGHSYEQYF.